This T cell receptor (beta chain) appears in the sequencing data of a study of shared clonotypes between healthy human individuals. The team ran DNA from unsorted PBMCs on ten immunoSEQ deep assay plates for sequencing. As processed by the authors: Because ImmunoSEQ provided only junction sequences with no quality scores, the filtering differed. Repertoires were generated with immunoSEQ multiplex PCR, while TCRdb's copy carries only in-frame clones and drops some. V and J calls and clone size come straight from that table; D and trimming were deduced from the DNA. The sample lists hundreds of thousands of clones; roughly 77% were seen once. Trimming removed 4 bases from V and 4 bases from J; junction bases left unmatched: 10. The CDR3 extends over 15 amino acids. Germline CDR1 is SGHDT and CDR2 is YYEEEE. Healthy HIV-negative adults without recent acute infections or vaccinations served as donors.

The sample was PBMCs. The V call is TRBV5-6, the J call TRBJ1-1; 7 nucleotides align to TRBD1. The receptor comes from a woman in her thirties or forties in good health. Some clones in this sample may be carry-over from other donors' samples. CDR3 nucleotides: TGTGCCAGCAGCGGGAACAGGGGCAGGGGCACTGAAGCTTTCTTT. Translation: CASSGNRGRGTEAFF. Using reference TRBV5-6 and TRBJ1-1 for the parts outside the CDR3, the full variable domain is DAGVTQSPTHLIKTRGQQVTLRCSPKSGHDTVSWYQQALGQGPQFIFQYYEEEERQRGNFPDRFSGHQFPNYSSELNVNALLLGDSALYLCASSGNRGRGTEAFFGQGTRLTVV.